The TCR beta chain under discussion was sequenced for a study of long-term antiretroviral therapy in people with HIV. The assay used was immunoSEQ (version v3.0), run at survey level. The repertoire was sequenced with immunoSEQ multiplex PCR; TCRdb's copy has only in-frame clones and lacks some. Of 10,000 to 15,000 clones listed, over 65% were seen once; the top ten hold around an eighth. Every donor contributed at least one pre-ART and at least two post-ART PBMC samples. This CDR3 has 13 amino acids. The V gene lost 1 base and the J gene lost 6 bases, with 8 bases spanning the gap. Germline CDR1 MDHEN, CDR2 SYDVKM. On this clone: Its target is unknown.

General study findings and limits: Although diversity increased after ART, it remained lower than in transplant donor controls. Dominant in the repertoire at all time points were clones expanded before ART.

The V call is TRBV28, the J call TRBJ2-3, with D possibly TRBD2 on 5 matching bases. The TCR sequence derives from a woman between 18 and 29 years old with HIV. The material sequenced was unsorted PBMCs, taken 1.3 years after starting antiretroviral therapy. The CDR3 DNA reads TGTGCCAGCAGTTTATCGTCGGGGGATACGCAGTATTTT. Its protein product is CASSLSSGDTQYF.